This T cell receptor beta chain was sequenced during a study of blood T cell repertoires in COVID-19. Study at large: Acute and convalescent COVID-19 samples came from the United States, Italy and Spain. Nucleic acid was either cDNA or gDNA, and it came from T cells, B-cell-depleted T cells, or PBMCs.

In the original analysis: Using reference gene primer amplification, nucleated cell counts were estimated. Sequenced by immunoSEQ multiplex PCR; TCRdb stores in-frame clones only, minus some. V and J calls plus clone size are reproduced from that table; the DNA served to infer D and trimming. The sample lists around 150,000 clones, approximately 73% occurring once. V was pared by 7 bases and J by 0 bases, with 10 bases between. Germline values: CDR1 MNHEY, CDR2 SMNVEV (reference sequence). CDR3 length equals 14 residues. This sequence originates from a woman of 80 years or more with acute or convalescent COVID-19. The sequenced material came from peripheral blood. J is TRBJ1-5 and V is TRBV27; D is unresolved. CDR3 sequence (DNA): TGTGCCAGCAAGAGGGATATTAGCAATCAGCCCCAGCATTTT. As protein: CASKRDISNQPQHF.